A selection of T cell receptor beta chains follows, all from one sample in a study of T-cell memory formation after mild COVID-19. One entry per CDR3 protein, called by TCRdb with MiXCR from the 5' RACE reads. The data hold over 250,000 distinct CDR3 sequences, with more than 15% observed a single time. Sequenced sample: PBMCs or a T cell subset sorted from them (not recorded which). All receptors derive from a man between 18 and 29 years old who had mild COVID-19 (a few samples of this study predate the infection). Cell type and time point are not known. Both conserved end residues are part of each CDR3. A D gene is named only where the DNA matches it firmly. Clone size is given for some rows only: seen once, a few or many times, or a class if the clone is expanded.

TRBJ2-5,NA,once,TRBV27,CASSWSQGGRETQYF,TGTGCCAGCAGTTGGTCCCAAGGGGGGCGAGAGACCCAGTACTTC
TRBJ2-3,TRBD2,NA,TRBV2,CASSDVEGLADTQYF,TGTGCCAGCAGTGATGTTGAGGGACTAGCGGATACGCAGTATTTT
TRBJ2-2,NA,NA,TRBV6-1,CASNQGIGELFF,TGTGCCAGCAATCAGGGGATCGGGGAGCTGTTTTTT
TRBJ1-5,NA,few,TRBV15,CATSGPLTGNQPQHF,TGTGCCACCAGCGGGCCGTTGACGGGGAATCAGCCCCAGCATTTT
TRBJ1-1,NA,few,TRBV6-5,CASSYNGRGTEAFF,TGTGCCAGCAGTTACAACGGGCGGGGCACTGAAGCTTTCTTT
TRBJ1-5,NA,NA,TRBV7-2,CASSLREAQPQHF,TGTGCCAGCAGCTTAAGGGAGGCCCAGCCCCAGCATTTT
TRBJ1-1,NA,many,TRBV7-2,CASSRSRGASLAEAFF,TGTGCCAGCAGCCGCTCCCGGGGGGCTTCTTTGGCTGAAGCTTTCTTT
TRBJ2-3,NA,NA,TRBV11-2,CASSLVWGGADTQYF,TGTGCCAGCAGCTTAGTGTGGGGGGGCGCAGATACGCAGTATTTT
TRBJ2-5,NA,few,TRBV11-3,CASSSWTDVETQYF,TGTGCCAGCAGCTCCTGGACAGACGTGGAGACCCAGTACTTC
TRBJ1-5,NA,many,TRBV3-1,CASSVGVRGFQPQHF,TGTGCCAGCAGCGTGGGGGTGCGGGGGTTTCAGCCCCAGCATTTT
TRBJ2-3,NA,few,TRBV7-2,CASSGAKDTQYF,TGTGCCAGCAGCGGGGCCAAAGATACGCAGTATTTT
TRBJ2-1,TRBD2,few,TRBV25-1,CASRHSGGAAEQFF,TGTGCCAGCAGACATAGCGGGGGGGCCGCTGAGCAGTTCTTC
TRBJ1-1,NA,NA,TRBV5-1,CASSLPRGGTRAEAFF,TGCGCCAGCAGCTTGCCGCGAGGGGGGACAAGGGCTGAAGCTTTCTTT
TRBJ1-1,NA,NA,TRBV10-3,CAITAEQGMNTEAFF,TGTGCCATCACTGCTGAACAAGGAATGAACACTGAAGCTTTCTTT
TRBJ1-2,NA,once,TRBV4-1,CASSPRGFGYTF,TGCGCCAGCAGCCCGCGGGGGTTTGGCTACACCTTC
TRBJ2-3,TRBD2,few,TRBV28,CASSLRGGGNTDTQYF,TGTGCCAGCAGTTTACGGGGCGGGGGTAACACAGATACGCAGTATTTT
TRBJ2-3,TRBD2,few,TRBV18,CASSPPSGGGDTQYF,TGTGCCAGCTCCCCACCTAGCGGGGGGGGAGATACGCAGTATTTT
TRBJ2-5,NA,once,TRBV5-1,CASKLSSQETQYF,TGCGCCAGCAAACTCTCCTCCCAAGAGACCCAGTACTTC